The TCR gamma chain under discussion was sequenced for a study of gammadelta T cells in human blood. CDR3 size: 16 residues. CDR1 and CDR2 from the germline V gene are GITISATS and ISYDGTV (reference sequence). As concerns this clone: What it binds is not known. The TCRdb protein, from a much larger clone, departs from this DNA's translation at residue 11, likely by read error; the protein shown derives from the DNA.

The study, taken as a whole, reports: Microbial exposure reportedly appeared to drive polyclonal expansion of innate gamma-delta T cells right after birth.

TCRdb called clones anew from the RT-PCR reads with CATT. The sample carries roughly 250 gamma-chain clones, roughly 0.84% recorded once. Sample: Vgamma9Vdelta2 gamma-delta T cells from infant blood. This chain joins TRGV9 and TRGJP. The J gene, not given by TCRdb, was assigned here from a germline match of the nucleotide sequence. The TCR originated in a human donor. The CDR3 sequence is CALWGPQELGEKIKVF. CDR3 bases: TGTGCCTTGTGGGGTCCCCAAGAGTTGGGCGAAAAAATCAAGGTATTT.